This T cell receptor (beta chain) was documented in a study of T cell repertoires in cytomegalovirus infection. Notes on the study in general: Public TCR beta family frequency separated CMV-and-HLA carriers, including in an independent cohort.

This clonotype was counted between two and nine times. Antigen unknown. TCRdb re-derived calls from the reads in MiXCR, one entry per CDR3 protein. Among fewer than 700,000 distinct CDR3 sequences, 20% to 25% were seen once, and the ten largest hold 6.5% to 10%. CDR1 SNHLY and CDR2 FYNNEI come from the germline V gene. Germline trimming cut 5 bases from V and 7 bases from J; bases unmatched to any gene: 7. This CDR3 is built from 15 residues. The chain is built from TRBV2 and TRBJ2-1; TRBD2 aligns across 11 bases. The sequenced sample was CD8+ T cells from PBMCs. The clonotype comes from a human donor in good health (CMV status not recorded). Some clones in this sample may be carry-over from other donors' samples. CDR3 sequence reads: CASSRSGGEVNEQFF. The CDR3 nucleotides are TGTGCCAGCAGTCGTAGCGGGGGGGAGGTGAATGAGCAGTTCTTC.